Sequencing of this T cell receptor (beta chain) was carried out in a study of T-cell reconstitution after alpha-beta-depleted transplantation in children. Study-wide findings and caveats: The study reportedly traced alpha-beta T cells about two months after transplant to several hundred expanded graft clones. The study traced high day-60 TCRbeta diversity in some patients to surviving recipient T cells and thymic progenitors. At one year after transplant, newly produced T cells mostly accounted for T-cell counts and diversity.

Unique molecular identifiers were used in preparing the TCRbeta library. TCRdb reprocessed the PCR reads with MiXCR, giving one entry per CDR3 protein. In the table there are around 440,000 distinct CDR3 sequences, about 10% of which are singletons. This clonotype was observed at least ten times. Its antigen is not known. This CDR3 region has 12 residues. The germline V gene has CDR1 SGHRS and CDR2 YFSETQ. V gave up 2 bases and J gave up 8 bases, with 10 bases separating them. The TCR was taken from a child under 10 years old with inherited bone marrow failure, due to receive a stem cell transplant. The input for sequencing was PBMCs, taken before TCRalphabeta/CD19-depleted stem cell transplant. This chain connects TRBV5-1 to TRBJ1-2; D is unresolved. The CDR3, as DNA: TGCGCCAGCAGCTTAGACAAGGACGGCTACACCTTC. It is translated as CASSLDKDGYTF.